This T cell receptor (beta chain) stems from a study of CD8+ T cells in alopecia areata. Study context: Treated patients received oral tofacitinib, 5 to 10 mg twice daily. After 6 to 18 months of tofacitinib, follow-up continued 6 months off drug. The authors scored treated patients' severity by affected scalp percentage.

This CDR3 region has 13 residues. The germline V gene encodes CDR1 SQVTM and CDR2 ANQGSEA. Trimming shortened V by 6 bases and J by 3 bases, and 15 bases separated the two germline ends. After isolation, RNA underwent reverse transcription to generate cDNA as the sequencing template. Profiled with immunoSEQ multiplex PCR; TCRdb holds only in-frame clones, not every one. The table shows approximately 200,000 clones, with 45% to 75% occurring only once. Study observations and caveats: Persistence during tofacitinib was seen for many expanded lesional clones in scalp and blood.

Treatment defined: oral pan-JAK inhibitor, 5-10 mg twice daily. This clone was detected only once. What it binds is not known. The input for sequencing was CD4+ T cells sorted from blood, taken at week 4, from a patient treated with tofacitinib. This TCR was recovered from a human donor with alopecia areata. This chain uses TRBV29-1 with TRBJ2-7; D is undetermined. CDR3 loop: CSVLTSDGYEQYF. The CDR3 DNA follows: TGCAGCGTCCTAACGAGCGACGGCTACGAGCAGTACTTC.